The 10 T cell receptor beta chains below come from one sample, sequenced in a study of breast tumors, draining lymph nodes, adjacent tissues. Breast cancer patients provided tissue from their axillary draining lymph nodes. TCRdb ran MiXCR on the multiplex PCR reads and lists one entry per CDR3 protein. The sample has about 180,000 distinct CDR3 sequences; 30% to 35% are singletons. The sequenced sample consisted of axillary lymph node tissue. Receptors originate from a female donor with breast cancer. Some clones in this sample may be carry-over from other donors' samples.

This clonotype was counted at least ten times. V gene TRBV19 combines with J gene TRBJ2-3; tentatively, D is TRBD2 (6 bases). V was shortened by 8 bases and J by 0 bases, with 9 bases between the two germline ends. This CDR3 is 13 amino acids long. In germline, CDR1 is LNHDA, CDR2 SQIVND (reference sequence). This CDR3 reads CASVAESTDTQYF. DNA for the CDR3: TGTGCCAGTGTAGCGGAAAGCACAGATACGCAGTATTTT.

This clonotype was detected many times. CDR3 loop: CASSPGPDGWGALPYEQYF. CDR3 DNA sequence: TGTGCCAGCAGCCCAGGCCCTGATGGATGGGGGGCGTTACCCTACGAGCAGTACTTC. The J gene is TRBJ2-7, the V gene TRBV7-2, with D perhaps assigned TRBD1 or TRBD2 (6 bases each). The V end was cut by 5 bases, the J end by 2 bases, with 28 bases between. CDR1 is SGHTA, CDR2 FQGNSA, per germline. The CDR3 totals 19 residues.

The chain is built from TRBV6-1 and TRBJ2-6, with D possibly being TRBD1 (7 bases). The CDR3 is made up of 18 amino acids. Deletions cut 3 bases from V and 2 bases from J, with 17 bases between. CDR1 MNHNS and CDR2 SASEGT come from the germline V gene. In nucleotides, the CDR3 is TGTGCCAGCAGTGACAGGGGGGCGGTCAGCACTGGGGCCAACGTCCTGACTTTC. Protein: CASSDRGAVSTGANVLTF.

This clonotype was detected ten times or more. A much larger clonotype is one base distant, so this may be a read error. V gene TRBV7-2 combines with J gene TRBJ1-2; D unresolved. Per germline, CDR1 SGHTA and CDR2 FQGNSA. The germline V and J ends were trimmed by 5 bases and 2 bases, with 15 bases remaining between them. The CDR3 covers 15 residues. The CDR3 DNA is TGTGCCAGCAGCCCATCTCGGGCTGGGAACTATGGCTACACCTTC. Translated, it gives CASSPSRAGNYGYTF.

This clonotype was observed many times. This chain connects TRBV7-9 to TRBJ2-6; weak D call: TRBD1 (5 bases). V dropped 4 bases and J dropped 0 bases, with 10 bases sitting between them. The CDR3 runs to 16 residues. The V gene's germline CDR1 is SEHNR and CDR2 FQNEAQ (reference sequence). This chain's CDR3 is CASSSRQFSGANVLTF. The DNA of the CDR3 is TGTGCCAGCAGCTCCAGACAGTTCTCTGGGGCCAACGTCCTGACTTTC.

This chain links TRBV7-3 with TRBJ1-6; D is perhaps TRBD1 (5 bases). Trimming took off 6 bases at V and 13 bases at J, with 19 bases between the two ends. Germline V lookup: CDR1 SGHTA, CDR2 FQGTGA. This CDR3 is built from 14 residues. The CDR3 DNA sequence: TGTGCCAGCAGTGAACCAGGGTGGGGAACGCCCCTCCACTTT. This translates into CASSEPGWGTPLHF.

Notes on this clonotype: A read error may be the cause here, since a much bigger clone is one base away. The conserved phenylalanine or tryptophan is not found at the CDR3 terminus, so this likely reflects a read error. This chain links TRBV12-3 or TRBV12-4 with TRBJ1-2; D gene unclear. Trimming stripped 3 bases from V and 3 bases from J, with 2 bases between. This CDR3 spans 11 amino acids. The CDR3 loop reads CASSFYYGYTL. CDR3 coding DNA: TGTGCCAGCAGTTTCTACTATGGCTACACCCTC.

About this clonotype itself: A much larger clone is a single base away; this may be a read error. This chain connects TRBV28 to TRBJ2-7; possible D gene TRBD2, 5 bases. The germline gives CDR1 MDHEN, CDR2 SYDVKM. This CDR3 has 12 residues. V gave up 5 bases and J gave up 8 bases, with 13 bases separating them. CDR3 nucleotide sequence: TGTGCCAGCAGTCCTGAGACTAAGAAGCAGTACTTC. Protein product: CASSPETKKQYF.

This clonotype was observed a handful of times. A single base separates this from a much larger clone, so it may be a read error. This rearrangement joins TRBV5-6 to TRBJ2-7; D not certain. The CDR3 loop spans 13 amino acids. Trimming cost V 3 bases and J 2 bases, with 9 bases left between them. Germline V gives CDR1 SGHDT, CDR2 YYEEEE. This CDR3 reads CASSSTAAYEQYF. The CDR3 bases are TGTGCCAGCAGCTCGACTGCCGCCTACGAGCAGTACTTC.

The gene calls are TRBV6-5 and TRBJ2-3; D is ambiguous. The germline V and J ends were trimmed by 6 bases and 6 bases, with 13 bases remaining between them. CDR1 MNHEY and CDR2 SVGAGI come from the germline V gene. This CDR3 has 13 amino acids. CDR3: CASSHTIQDTQYF. CDR3 DNA: TGTGCCAGCAGCCATACTATCCAGGATACGCAGTATTTT.